The 10 T cell receptor beta chains reported below all come from one sample, sequenced in a study of cytomegalovirus exposure and HLA in healthy donors. Both 60 Vbeta primers and 13 Jbeta primers went into the PCR. The table came from immunoSEQ multiplex PCR; TCRdb's copy has only in-frame clones and leaves some out. Of about 50,000 clones in the sample, about three quarters are singletons; the top ten hold approximately 7.7%. The sequencing input was PBMCs. Receptors originate from a man younger than 45 in good health and CMV-seropositive.

This chain joins TRBV19 and TRBJ2-3, with a tentative D call TRBD1 (5 bases). Per germline, CDR1 LNHDA and CDR2 SQIVND (reference sequence). Trimming took 3 bases from V and 4 from J, leaving 8 bases between them. The CDR3 consists of 13 residues. CDR3 DNA sequence: TGTGCCAGTAGTATGGAAGGGGCAGATACGCAGTATTTT. This gives the protein CASSMEGADTQYF.

The chain uses TRBV4-1 and TRBJ1-1; no definite D call. Trimming took off 1 base at V and 5 bases at J, with 8 bases between the two ends. CDR3 length equals 13 residues. Germline CDR1 and CDR2: MGHRA and YSYEKL. CDR3 nucleotides: TGCGCCAGCAGCCAAGTTAGTCGGACTGAAGCTTTCTTT. This gives the protein CASSQVSRTEAFF.

J is TRBJ1-5 and V is TRBV5-8, with 7 nucleotides matching TRBD1. The CDR3 sequence is 17 residues long. V shed 0 bases, J shed 0 bases, and the junction held 6 bases outside the gene matches. The germline CDR1 and CDR2 sequences are SGHTS and YDEGEE. CDR3 in amino acids: CASSLAWAGGSNQPQHF. The DNA of the CDR3 is TGTGCCAGCAGCTTGGCTTGGGCAGGGGGTAGCAATCAGCCCCAGCATTTT.

The gene calls are TRBV9 and TRBJ1-4, with D possibly being TRBD1 (5 bases). The CDR3 loop spans 15 amino acids. The germline V gene encodes CDR1 SGDLS and CDR2 YYNGEE. V was trimmed by 2 bases and J by 6 bases, leaving 14 bases between them. The DNA of the CDR3 is TGTGCCAGCAGCGTTCAGGGAGGGGTTTATGAAAAACTGTTTTTT. It is translated as CASSVQGGVYEKLFF.

This clone occurred a few times. The chain is built from TRBV21-1 and TRBJ2-3; the table's D gene call, TRBD1, was not cross checked with the DNA. TRBV21-1 is annotated as a pseudogene. This CDR3 comprises 18 residues. The CDR3 DNA reads as TGTGCCAGCAGCAATCTGGGACAGGGGCAACAAACCACAGATACGCAGTATTTT. Translated, it gives CASSNLGQGQQTTDTQYF.

The chain uses TRBV9 and TRBJ2-7; 10 bases match TRBD1. The ends lost 4 bases at V and 0 bases at J; junction bases unmatched: 4. The CDR3 runs 15 residues. Germline CDR1 SGDLS, CDR2 YYNGEE. CDR3 nucleotides: TGTGCCAGCAGCCCCAGGACAGGGGGCTCCTACGAGCAGTACTTC. Encoded protein: CASSPRTGGSYEQYF.

This chain joins TRBV2 and TRBJ2-1, with D possibly being TRBD2 (5 bases). The ends were cut back, 6 bases at V and 5 bases at J, with 14 bases in the middle. The CDR3 covers 14 residues. CDR1 is SNHLY, CDR2 FYNNEI, per germline. As DNA, the CDR3 is TGTGCCAGCAGCATGGGAGATTCCCACAATGAGCAGTTCTTC. Its protein is CASSMGDSHNEQFF.

The chain has TRBV27 and TRBJ2-2, with D possibly being TRBD1 (5 bases). CDR1 and CDR2 from the germline V gene are MNHEY and SMNVEV (reference sequence). This CDR3 contains 14 residues. V lost 7 bases and J 1 base, leaving 10 bases between the germline ends. CDR3 region: CASKAGLNTGELFF. The CDR3 DNA is TGTGCCAGCAAGGCAGGGCTGAACACCGGGGAGCTGTTTTTT.

The gene calls are TRBV21-1 and TRBJ1-4. TRBV21-1 is a pseudogene segment. The CDR3 sequence is 17 residues long. The CDR3 nucleotides read TGTGCCAGCAGCAAACTAGCCACCGGATCAGCTAATGAAAAACTGTTTTTT. It codes for CASSKLATGSANEKLFF.

This chain uses TRBV5-1 with TRBJ2-5; the D gene is possibly TRBD1 (5 bases). The DNA end is more similar to TRBJ2-7, so the J call may be wrong. Per the germline V gene, CDR1 is SGHRS and CDR2 is YFSETQ. The CDR3 has 12 amino acids. CDR3 in amino acids: CASSTAGYEQYF. The CDR3 DNA is TGCGCCAGCAGCACCGCAGGGTACGAGCAGTACTTC.